This T cell receptor (beta chain) was captured by sequencing in a study of T-cell reconstitution after alpha-beta-depleted transplantation in children. Germline V CDR1 and CDR2: SEHNR, FQNEAQ (reference sequence). Trimming pared 5 bases from V and 5 bases from J, leaving 19 bases between. CDR3 size: 15 residues. Molecular barcoding with unique molecular identifiers was used for the TCRbeta library. MiXCR was run by TCRdb on the PCR reads, yielding one entry per CDR3 protein. Among about 610,000 distinct CDR3 sequences listed, about 10% were seen once. Sequencing was performed on PBMCs from the stem cell graft donor, taken from the stem cell graft. The clonotype comes from a human donor who donated a stem cell graft to a child with acute myeloid leukemia. The gene calls are TRBV7-9 and TRBJ2-7; either TRBD1 or TRBD2 may supply D (5 bases each). This CDR3 reads CASSHVRGRPHEQYF. The DNA for the CDR3 is TGTGCCAGCAGCCACGTGAGGGGAAGGCCCCACGAGCAGTACTTC.